These 9 T cell receptor beta chains were all obtained from the same sample, sequenced in a study of cytomegalovirus exposure and HLA in healthy donors. It was with 60 Vbeta and 13 Jbeta primers that the PCR ran. Measured with immunoSEQ multiplex PCR; TCRdb has only the in-frame clones, and not every one. The sample lists 110,000 to 150,000 clones, more than 75% seen once, with around 3.2% in the top ten. The sequencing input was PBMCs. Receptors originate from a female donor in good health and CMV-seronegative.

The CDR3 DNA is TGTGCCAGCAGTCCATCTAGCGGGAGCGCCTACGAGCAGTACTTC. Translating gives CASSPSSGSAYEQYF. The chain combines TRBV28 with TRBJ2-7, with TRBD2 matching over 10 bases. Looked up from germline, CDR1 is MDHEN and CDR2 is SYDVKM. CDR3 size: 15 residues. The V gene end was trimmed by 5 bases and the J gene end by 2 bases; junction bases not matched to a gene: 6.

The chain employs TRBV2 and TRBJ1-6; 8 bases line up with TRBD1. The CDR3 covers 14 residues. V shed 7 bases, J shed 7 bases, and the junction held 6 bases outside the gene matches. Germline lookup yields CDR1 SNHLY and CDR2 FYNNEI. The CDR3 DNA sequence: TGTGCCAGCACCCCGGACAGGGCAAATTCACCCCTCCACTTT. It is translated as CASTPDRANSPLHF.

This sequence joins TRBV10-3 and TRBJ1-1, with D possibly being TRBD1 (6 bases). Between the trimmed V and J ends, which lost 2 bases and 1 base, there was a span of 14 bases. The CDR3 is 16 amino acids. Germline V gene lookup returns CDR1 ENHRY and CDR2 SYGVKD. The CDR3 DNA follows: TGTGCCATCAGTGAGCCAGGGACAAAAGGGAACACTGAAGCTTTCTTT. Its translation is CAISEPGTKGNTEAFF.

This clone has only one observation. The rearrangement links TRBV30 to TRBJ1-1; D ambiguous. Trimming cost V 3 bases and J 4 bases, with 12 bases left between them. The CDR3 contains 13 residues. CDR1 and CDR2 from the germline V gene are GTSNPN and SVGIG (reference sequence). CDR3 loop: CAWSPVPGTEAFF. DNA of the CDR3: TGTGCCTGGAGCCCCGTCCCGGGCACTGAAGCTTTCTTT. Drawing the rest from reference TRBV30 and TRBJ1-1, the complete variable domain is SQTIHQWPATLVQPVGSPLSLECTVEGTSNPNLYWYRQAAGRGLQLLFYSVGIGQISSEVPQNLSASRPQDRQFILSSKKLLLSDSGFYLCAWSPVPGTEAFFGQGTRLTVV.

V is TRBV7-9 and J is TRBJ2-7, with D unclear. CDR3 size: 14 residues. V was shortened by 4 bases and J by 0 bases, with 10 bases between the two germline ends. Germline CDR1 is SEHNR and CDR2 is FQNEAQ (reference sequence). CDR3 DNA: TGTGCCAGCAGCTCCCTAGGTTTCTCCTACGAGCAGTACTTC. This gives the protein CASSSLGFSYEQYF.

The chain carries TRBV9 and TRBJ1-2; 10 bases map to TRBD1. The CDR3 spans 14 residues. J lost 5 bases, V lost 3 bases, and 4 bases had no gene match. CDR1 is SGDLS and CDR2 is YYNGEE in the germline V gene. CDR3 nucleotide sequence: TGTGCCAGCAGCGGCGGACAGGGGGGGTATGGCTACACCTTC. Its translation is CASSGGQGGYGYTF.

The genes are TRBV4-1 and TRBJ1-4, with D perhaps TRBD1 (6 bases). V lost 1 base, J lost 9 bases, and 15 bases lay in between. The germline V gene has CDR1 MGHRA and CDR2 YSYEKL. This CDR3 is 15 amino acids long. The CDR3 DNA sequence: TGCGCCAGCAGCCAAGGGGACACCTCACACCAAAAACTGTTTTTT. Translating it yields CASSQGDTSHQKLFF.

V and J are TRBV20-1 and TRBJ1-2; 7 bases line up with TRBD1. The J segment lost 8 bases and the V segment lost 5 bases, leaving 5 bases of the junction unmatched. The CDR3 loop spans 11 amino acids. Per germline, CDR1 DFQATT and CDR2 SNEGSKA (reference sequence). The CDR3 DNA sequence: TGCAGTGCTCCAAGACAGGGCGGCTACACCTTC. The encoded protein is CSAPRQGGYTF.

The V gene is TRBV4-2, the J gene TRBJ2-6; tentative D call: TRBD1 (6 bases). Trimming took off 0 bases at V and 3 bases at J, with 12 bases between the two ends. CDR3 length equals 17 residues. The V gene's germline CDR1 is LGHNA and CDR2 YNFKEQ. CDR3 protein: CASSQDSGGGGANVLTF. CDR3 in DNA: TGTGCCAGCAGCCAAGATTCTGGGGGCGGTGGGGCCAACGTCCTGACTTTC.